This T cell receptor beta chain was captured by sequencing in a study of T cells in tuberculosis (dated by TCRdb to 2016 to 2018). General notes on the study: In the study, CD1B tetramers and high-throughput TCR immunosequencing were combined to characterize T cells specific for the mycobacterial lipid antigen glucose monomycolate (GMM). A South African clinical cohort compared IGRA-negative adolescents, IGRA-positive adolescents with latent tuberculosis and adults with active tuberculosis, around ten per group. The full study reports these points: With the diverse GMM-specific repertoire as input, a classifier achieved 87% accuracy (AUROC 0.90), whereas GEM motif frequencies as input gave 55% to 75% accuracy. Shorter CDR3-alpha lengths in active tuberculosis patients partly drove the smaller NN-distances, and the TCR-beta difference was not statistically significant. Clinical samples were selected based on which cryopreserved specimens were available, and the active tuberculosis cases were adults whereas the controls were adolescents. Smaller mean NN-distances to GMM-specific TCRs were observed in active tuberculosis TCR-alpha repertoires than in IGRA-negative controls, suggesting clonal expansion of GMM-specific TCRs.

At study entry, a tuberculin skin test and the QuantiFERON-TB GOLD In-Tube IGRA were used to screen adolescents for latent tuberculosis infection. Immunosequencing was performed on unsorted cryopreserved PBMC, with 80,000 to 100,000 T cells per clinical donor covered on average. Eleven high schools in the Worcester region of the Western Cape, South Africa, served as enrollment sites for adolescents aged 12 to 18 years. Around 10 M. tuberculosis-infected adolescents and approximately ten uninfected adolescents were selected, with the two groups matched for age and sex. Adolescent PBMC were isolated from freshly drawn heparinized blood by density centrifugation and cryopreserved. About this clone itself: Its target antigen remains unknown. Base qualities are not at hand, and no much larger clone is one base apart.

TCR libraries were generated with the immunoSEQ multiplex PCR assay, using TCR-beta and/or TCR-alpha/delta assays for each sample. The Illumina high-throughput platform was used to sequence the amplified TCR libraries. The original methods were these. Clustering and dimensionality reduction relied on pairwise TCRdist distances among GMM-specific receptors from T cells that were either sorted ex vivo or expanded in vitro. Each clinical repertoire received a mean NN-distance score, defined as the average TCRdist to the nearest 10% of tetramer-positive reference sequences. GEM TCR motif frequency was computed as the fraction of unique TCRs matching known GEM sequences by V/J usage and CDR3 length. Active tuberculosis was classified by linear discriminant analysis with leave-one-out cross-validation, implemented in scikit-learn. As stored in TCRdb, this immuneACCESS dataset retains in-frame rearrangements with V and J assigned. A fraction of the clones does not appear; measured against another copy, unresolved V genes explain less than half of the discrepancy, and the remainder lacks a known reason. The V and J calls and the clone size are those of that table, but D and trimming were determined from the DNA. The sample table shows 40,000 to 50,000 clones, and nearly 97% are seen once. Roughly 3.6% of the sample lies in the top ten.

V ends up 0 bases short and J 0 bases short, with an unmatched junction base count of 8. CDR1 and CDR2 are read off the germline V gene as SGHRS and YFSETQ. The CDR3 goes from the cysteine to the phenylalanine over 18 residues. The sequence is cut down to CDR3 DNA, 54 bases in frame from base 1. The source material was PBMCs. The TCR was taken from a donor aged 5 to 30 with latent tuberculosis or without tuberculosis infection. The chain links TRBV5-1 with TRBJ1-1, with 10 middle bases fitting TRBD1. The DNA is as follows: TGCGCCAGCAGCTTGGGGGGACAGGGGCCCTCCATGAACACTGAAGCTTTCTTT. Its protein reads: CASSLGGQGPSMNTEAFF. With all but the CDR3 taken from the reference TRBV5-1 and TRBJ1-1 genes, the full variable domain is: KAGVTQTPRYLIKTRGQQVTLSCSPISGHRSVSWYQQTPGQGLQFLFEYFSETQRNKGNFPGRFSGRQFSNSRSEMNVSTLELGDSALYLCASSLGGQGPSMNTEAFFGQGTRLTVV.